Listed here are 5 T cell receptor beta chains from one sample, sequenced in a study of shared clonotypes between healthy human individuals. Data came from immunoSEQ multiplex PCR; TCRdb stores just in-frame clones and leaves some out. The sample has roughly 2.5 million clones, over 85% seen once. Sequenced material: naive CD4+ T cells sorted from blood. Indicated subset: CD45RA+ positively selected. These receptors were taken from a man aged 18-30 years in good health.

CDR3 in amino acids: CASSLWGQENQPQHF. In nucleotides, the CDR3 is TGCGCCAGCAGCTTGTGGGGACAGGAGAATCAGCCCCAGCATTTT. J is TRBJ1-5 and V is TRBV5-1, with 8 bases fitting TRBD1. Germline V CDR1 and CDR2: SGHRS, YFSETQ. This CDR3 contains 15 residues. V lost 1 base to trimming and J lost 4 bases; unmatched junction nucleotides: 4.

The J gene is TRBJ1-1, the V gene TRBV30; D not certain. V gave up 4 bases and J gave up 0 bases, with 9 bases separating them. The CDR3 spans 13 residues. The V gene's germline CDR1 is GTSNPN and CDR2 SVGIG (reference sequence). For the CDR3, the DNA is TGTGCCTGGACAGTGGCTTTGAACACTGAAGCTTTCTTT. This encodes CAWTVALNTEAFF.

Concerning this clone: Other DNA sequences of this sample code for an identical CDR3. The gene calls are TRBV9 and TRBJ1-3; D gene uncertain. Per the germline V gene, CDR1 is SGDLS and CDR2 is YYNGEE. Trimming removed 0 bases from V and 4 bases from J, with 8 bases in between. The CDR3 runs 14 residues. The DNA for the CDR3 is TGTGCCAGCAGCGTAGGCCAGGCGGGAAACACCATATATTTT. Translation: CASSVGQAGNTIYF.

The chain is built from TRBV7-2 and TRBJ1-1; D remains ambiguous. Between the trimmed V and J ends, which lost 2 bases and 4 bases, there was a span of 5 bases. The CDR3 totals 12 residues. Per germline, CDR1 SGHTA and CDR2 FQGNSA. The CDR3 DNA is TGTGCCAGCAGCTTACTGCGCACTGAAGCTTTCTTT. This translates into CASSLLRTEAFF.

The CDR3 DNA follows: TGTGCCAGCAGTGTCTACAATCAGCCCCAGCATTTT. This encodes CASSVYNQPQHF. The chain carries TRBV6-1 and TRBJ1-5; no clear D. CDR1 is MNHNS and CDR2 is SASEGT in the germline V gene. The CDR3 loop spans 12 amino acids. With 4 bases removed from V and 3 bases from J, the gap between germline ends came to 4 bases.